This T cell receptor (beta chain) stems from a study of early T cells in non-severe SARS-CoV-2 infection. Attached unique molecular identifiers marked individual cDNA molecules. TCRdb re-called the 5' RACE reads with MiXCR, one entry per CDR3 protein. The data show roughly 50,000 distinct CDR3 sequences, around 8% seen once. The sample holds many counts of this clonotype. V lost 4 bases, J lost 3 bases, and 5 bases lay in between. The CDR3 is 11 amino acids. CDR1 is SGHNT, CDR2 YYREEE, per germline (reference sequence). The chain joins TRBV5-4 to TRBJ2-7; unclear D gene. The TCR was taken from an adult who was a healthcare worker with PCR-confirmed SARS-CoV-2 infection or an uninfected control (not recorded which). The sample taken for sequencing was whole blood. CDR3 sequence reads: CASSDGYEQYF. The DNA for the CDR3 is TGTGCCAGCAGCGACGGCTACGAGCAGTACTTC.